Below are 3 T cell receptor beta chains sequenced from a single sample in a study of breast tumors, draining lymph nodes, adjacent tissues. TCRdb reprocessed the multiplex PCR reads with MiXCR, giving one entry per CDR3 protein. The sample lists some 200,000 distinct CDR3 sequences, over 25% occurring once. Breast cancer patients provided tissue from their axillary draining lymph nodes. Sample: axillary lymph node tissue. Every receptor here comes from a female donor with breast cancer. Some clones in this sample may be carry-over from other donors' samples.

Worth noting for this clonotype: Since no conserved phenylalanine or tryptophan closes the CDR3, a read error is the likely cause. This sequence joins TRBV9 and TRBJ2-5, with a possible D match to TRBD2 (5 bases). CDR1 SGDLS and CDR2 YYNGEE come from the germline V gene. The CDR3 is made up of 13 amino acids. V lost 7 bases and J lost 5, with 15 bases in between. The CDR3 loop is CASGGGTQETQYS. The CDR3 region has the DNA TGTGCCAGCGGCGGAGGAACCCAGGAGACCCAGTACTCC.

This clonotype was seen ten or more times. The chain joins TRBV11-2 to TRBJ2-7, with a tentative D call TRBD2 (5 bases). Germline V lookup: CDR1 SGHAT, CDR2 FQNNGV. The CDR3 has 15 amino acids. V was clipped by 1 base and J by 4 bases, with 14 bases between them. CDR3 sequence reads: CASSLAGEWAYEQYF. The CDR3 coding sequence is TGTGCCAGCAGCTTAGCTGGGGAGTGGGCATACGAGCAGTACTTC.

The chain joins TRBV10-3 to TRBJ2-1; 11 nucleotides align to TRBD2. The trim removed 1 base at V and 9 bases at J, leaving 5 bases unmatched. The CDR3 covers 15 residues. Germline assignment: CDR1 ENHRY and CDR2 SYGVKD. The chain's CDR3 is CAISEFSGGAGEQFF. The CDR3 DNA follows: TGTGCCATCAGTGAGTTTAGCGGGGGGGCCGGTGAGCAGTTCTTC.